These 8 T cell receptor beta chains share one sample of origin, sequenced in a study of a mutant IDH1 vaccine in newly diagnosed glioma. Time point noted: week 35, safety follow-up. Each dose of the vaccine consisted of 300 ug of mutant IDH1 20-mer peptide, with topical imiquimod. Sequenced by immunoSEQ multiplex PCR; TCRdb stores in-frame clones only, minus some. This sample carries 60,000 or so clones, around 84% of them seen once, and the ten largest clones take less than 4.5%. These TCRs are of unknown antigen specificity. This specimen consisted of PBMCs, obtained from a glioma patient whose treatment included an IDH1 peptide vaccine. The receptors shown here come from a man aged 30 to 39 with glioma.

The gene calls are TRBV6-5 and TRBJ1-5, with D uncertain. The CDR3 covers 13 residues. Germline V lookup: CDR1 MNHEY, CDR2 SVGAGI. Trimming removed 0 bases at V and 4 bases at J, with 4 bases between. CDR3 sequence: CASSYSNNQPQHF. The CDR3 nucleotides read TGTGCCAGCAGTTACTCCAATAATCAGCCCCAGCATTTT.

The CDR3, as DNA: TGTGCCAGCAGCCGGGACAGGGGAAATCTCGACTATGGCTACACCTTC. This encodes CASSRDRGNLDYGYTF. J is TRBJ1-2 and V is TRBV14; TRBD1 aligns across 10 bases. CDR1 and CDR2 (germline): SGHDN, FVKESK. This CDR3 has 16 residues. V dropped 4 bases and J dropped 3; count of bases not matched to a gene: 8.

The rearrangement uses TRBV7-6 and TRBJ1-1; perhaps TRBD1 as D (5 bases). The CDR3 has 17 residues. V lost 6 bases and J lost 0, with 20 bases in between. Germline loops: CDR1 SGHVS, CDR2 FNYEAQ. CDR3 loop: CASSQSGGWAMNTEAFF. The CDR3 nucleotides read TGTGCCAGCAGTCAGTCCGGGGGTTGGGCCATGAACACTGAAGCTTTCTTT.

The V gene is TRBV19, the J gene TRBJ1-1; no clear D. Trimming pared 10 bases from V and 4 bases from J, leaving 13 bases between. Germline V CDR1 and CDR2: LNHDA, SQIVND (reference sequence). There are 12 residues in the CDR3. The CDR3 coding sequence is TGTGCCACCTTGAAGGGAGGCACTGAAGCTTTCTTT. Protein: CATLKGGTEAFF.

In this sample, this clone turned up once. The rearrangement links TRBV29-1 to TRBJ2-2; the D is unclear. CDR1 is SQVTM, CDR2 ANQGSEA, per germline. This CDR3 region has 14 residues. V was shortened by 6 bases and J by 0 bases, with 11 bases between the two germline ends. The CDR3 DNA follows: TGCAGCGTGTATGGATCGGCGAACACCGGGGAGCTGTTTTTT. Protein sequence: CSVYGSANTGELFF.

The table lists this clone with a few counts. The genes are TRBV2 and TRBJ2-3; D call uncertain. Between the trimmed V and J ends, which lost 5 bases and 4 bases, there was a span of 13 bases. Germline CDR1 is SNHLY and CDR2 is FYNNEI. The CDR3 is 14 amino acids. The CDR3, as DNA: TGTGCCAGCAGTTTGGGCAGAAAATCAGATACGCAGTATTTT. The encoded protein is CASSLGRKSDTQYF.

The chain uses TRBV5-4 and TRBJ1-3; no definite D call. The CDR3 is 15 residues long. Trimming removed 2 bases from V and 0 bases from J, with 9 bases in between. Germline lookup yields CDR1 SGHNT and CDR2 YYREEE (reference sequence). CDR3 sequence reads: CASSLGGASGNTIYF. The CDR3 bases are TGTGCCAGCAGCTTAGGTGGCGCCTCTGGAAACACCATATATTTT.

The rearrangement joins TRBV7-9 to TRBJ2-3, with a weak D call TRBD2 (7 bases). This CDR3 spans 15 amino acids. Germline CDR1 reads SEHNR; CDR2 reads FQNEAQ (reference sequence). V lost 7 bases to trimming and J lost 3 bases, with 17 bases between them. The CDR3 sequence: CASTPRGAETDTQYF. The CDR3 DNA sequence: TGTGCCAGCACCCCACGGGGGGCAGAGACAGATACGCAGTATTTT. The full variable domain, completed using reference TRBV7-9 and TRBJ2-3, is DTGVSQNPRHKITKRGQNVTFRCDPISEHNRLYWYRQTLGQGPEFLTYFQNEAQLEKSRLLSDRFSAERPKGSFSTLEIQRTEQGDSAMYLCASTPRGAETDTQYFGPGTRLTVL.